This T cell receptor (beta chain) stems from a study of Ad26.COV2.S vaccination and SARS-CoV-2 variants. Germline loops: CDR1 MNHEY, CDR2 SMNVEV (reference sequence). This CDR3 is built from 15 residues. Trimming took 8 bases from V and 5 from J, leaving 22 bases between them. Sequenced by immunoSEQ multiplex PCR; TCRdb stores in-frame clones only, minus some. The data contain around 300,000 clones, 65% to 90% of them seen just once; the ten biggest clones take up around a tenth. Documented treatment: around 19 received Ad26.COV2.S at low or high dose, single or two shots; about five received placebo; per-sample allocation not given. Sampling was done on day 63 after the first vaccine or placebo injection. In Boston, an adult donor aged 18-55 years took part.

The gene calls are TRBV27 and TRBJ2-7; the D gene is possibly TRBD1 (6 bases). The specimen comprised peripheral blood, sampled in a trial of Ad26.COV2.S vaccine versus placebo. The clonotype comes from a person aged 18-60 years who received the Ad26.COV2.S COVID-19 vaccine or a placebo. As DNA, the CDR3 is TGTGCCAGCGCCAGTGGGCAGGGGAGATCTAACGAGCAGTACTTC. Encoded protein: CASASGQGRSNEQYF.